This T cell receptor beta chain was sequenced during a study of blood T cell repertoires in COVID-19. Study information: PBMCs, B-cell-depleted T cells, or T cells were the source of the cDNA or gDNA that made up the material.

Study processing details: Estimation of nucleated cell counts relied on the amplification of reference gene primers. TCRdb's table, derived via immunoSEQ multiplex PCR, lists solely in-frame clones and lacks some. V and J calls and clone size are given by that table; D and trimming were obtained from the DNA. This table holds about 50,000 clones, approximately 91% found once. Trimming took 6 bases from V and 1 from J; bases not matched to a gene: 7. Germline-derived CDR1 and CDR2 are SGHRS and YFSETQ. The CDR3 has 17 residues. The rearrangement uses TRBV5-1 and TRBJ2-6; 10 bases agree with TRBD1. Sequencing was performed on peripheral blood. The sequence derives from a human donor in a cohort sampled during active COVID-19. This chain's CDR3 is CASNLRDRGSGANVLTF. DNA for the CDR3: TGCGCCAGCAACCTCCGGGACAGGGGATCTGGGGCCAACGTCCTGACTTTC.